A single sample gave rise to the 25 T cell receptor beta chains below, sequenced in a study of shared clonotypes between healthy human individuals. Repertoires were generated with immunoSEQ multiplex PCR, while TCRdb's copy carries only in-frame clones and drops some. The repertoire includes hundreds of thousands of clones, less than 75% of them detected once, and less than 11% sits in the top ten. The sequenced material came from memory CD4+ T cells sorted from blood. Indicated subset: CD45RA-negative fraction. Receptors originate from a man aged 30-40 years in good health.

The rearrangement links TRBV29-1 to TRBJ2-7; D not certain. Germline assignment: CDR1 SQVTM and CDR2 ANQGSEA. The CDR3 runs 11 residues. V was pared by 7 bases and J by 2 bases, with 9 bases between. In nucleotides, the CDR3 is TGCAGCGCACATATAGCCTACGAGCAGTACTTC. Protein product: CSAHIAYEQYF.

The chain recombines TRBV5-1 with TRBJ1-4; 8 bases line up with TRBD1. The germline gives CDR1 SGHRS, CDR2 YFSETQ. The V and J ends lost 0 bases and 4 bases, in that order; junction bases with no gene match: 5. The CDR3 extends over 16 amino acids. Here the CDR3 reads CASSLGTGLNNEKLFF. Written as DNA, the CDR3 is TGCGCCAGCAGCTTGGGGACAGGGCTTAATAATGAAAAACTGTTTTTT.

The gene calls are TRBV6-5 and TRBJ2-7; 10 bases line up with TRBD2. V dropped 5 bases and J dropped 7; count of bases not matched to a gene: 11. CDR1 is MNHEY, CDR2 SVGAGI, per germline. There are 15 residues in the CDR3. CDR3 sequence: CASSQTRTSGREQYF. CDR3 bases: TGTGCCAGCAGTCAGACCCGGACTAGCGGCCGGGAGCAGTACTTC.

CDR3 sequence: CASSRTSGRLETQYF. The DNA for the CDR3 is TGTGCCAGCAGCCGGACTAGCGGGAGGCTAGAGACCCAGTACTTC. The chain joins TRBV5-4 to TRBJ2-5; 14 nucleotides align to TRBD2. This CDR3 has 15 amino acids. With 4 bases clipped from V and 4 bases from J, the junction kept 3 bases outside the gene matches. CDR1 and CDR2 from the germline V gene are SGHNT and YYREEE (reference sequence).

This clone was seen only a few times. J is TRBJ1-4 and V is TRBV11-2; tentative D call: TRBD1 (6 bases). Trimming pared 4 bases from V and 9 bases from J, leaving 12 bases between. Germline-derived CDR1 and CDR2 are SGHAT and FQNNGV. This CDR3 contains 13 residues. CDR3 loop: CASSSRTVKKLFF. CDR3 DNA: TGTGCCAGCAGCTCAAGGACAGTAAAAAAACTGTTTTTT.

The J gene is TRBJ2-7, the V gene TRBV6-1, with 8 nucleotides matching TRBD2. The CDR3 covers 13 residues. Germline CDR1 reads MNHNS; CDR2 reads SASEGT. The V gene end was trimmed by 8 bases and the J gene end by 3 bases; junction bases not matched to a gene: 6. The CDR3 is CASRRAGDYEQYF. DNA for the CDR3: TGTGCCAGCCGCAGAGCGGGAGACTACGAGCAGTACTTC.

On this clone itself: An end of the junction differs from the germline gene, which may be a read error. The rearrangement links TRBV29-1 to TRBJ2-3, with 8 bases matching TRBD2. CDR3 length: 12 residues. Germline V gene sequence: CDR1 SQVTM, CDR2 ANQGSEA. The CDR3 here is CSVDTTGTRKDF. CDR3 nucleotides: TGCAGCGTTGACACAACCGGGACTAGAAAGGATTTT.

J is TRBJ2-1 and V is TRBV7-6; 8 nucleotides match TRBD2. V shed 2 bases and J 3 bases; nucleotides not matched to a gene: 0. Germline CDR1 is SGHVS and CDR2 is FNYEAQ. This CDR3 region has 14 residues. CDR3 DNA: TGTGCCAGCAGCTTAACTAGCGGCTACAATGAGCAGTTCTTC. It specifies CASSLTSGYNEQFF.

The gene calls are TRBV27 and TRBJ2-7, with D tentatively TRBD1 (5 bases). Trimming pared 10 bases from V and 1 base from J, leaving 20 bases between. CDR1 and CDR2 from the germline V gene are MNHEY and SMNVEV (reference sequence). CDR3 length: 15 amino acids. Here the CDR3 reads CATQPLTKGSYEQYF. Written as DNA, the CDR3 is TGTGCCACCCAGCCACTCACGAAGGGGTCCTACGAGCAGTACTTC.

This sequence joins TRBV11-2 and TRBJ2-7; no reliable D call. This CDR3 is 14 amino acids long. V was cut by 5 bases and J by 3 bases, with 14 bases left in between. Looked up from germline, CDR1 is SGHAT and CDR2 is FQNNGV. This CDR3 is CASSPIRVNYEQYF. The CDR3 DNA sequence: TGTGCCAGCAGCCCCATTCGGGTAAACTACGAGCAGTACTTC.

This clone was counted only a few times. The rearrangement joins TRBV28 to TRBJ2-7, with D possibly being TRBD1 or TRBD2 (5 bases each). The V gene lost 7 bases and the J gene lost 2 bases, with 15 bases spanning the gap. The CDR3 is made up of 14 amino acids. The germline gives CDR1 MDHEN, CDR2 SYDVKM. The CDR3 bases are TGTGCCAGCACCGAGGGGCACCCGCCCTACGAGCAGTACTTC. It codes for CASTEGHPPYEQYF.

DNA for the CDR3: TGTGCCAGCACCAGACCCACCGGGGAGCTGTTTTTT. It yields the protein CASTRPTGELFF. The chain is built from TRBV6-1 and TRBJ2-2; D is unresolved. Germline CDR1 MNHNS, CDR2 SASEGT. The CDR3 length is 12 residues. The germline V and J ends were trimmed by 7 bases and 4 bases, with 7 bases remaining between them.

The rearrangement joins TRBV5-6 to TRBJ2-1; 7 nucleotides match TRBD1. Germline V gene data show CDR1 as SGHDT and CDR2 as YYEEEE. V trimming: 3 bases; J trimming: 5 bases; junction bases outside the gene matches: 5. The CDR3 covers 14 residues. The CDR3 bases are TGTGCCAGCAGCTGGGGGACAGTACACAATGAGCAGTTCTTC. Translated: CASSWGTVHNEQFF.

The chain employs TRBV7-9 and TRBJ1-5, with TRBD1 matching over 9 bases. The germline V gene has CDR1 SEHNR and CDR2 FQNEAQ (reference sequence). This CDR3 comprises 16 residues. Trimming took 4 bases from V and 0 from J; bases not matched to a gene: 4. The CDR3 region has the DNA TGTGCCAGCAGCTGGGGACAGGGAGATAGCAATCAGCCCCAGCATTTT. As protein: CASSWGQGDSNQPQHF.

The chain carries TRBV7-9 and TRBJ2-3; TRBD1 might be the D (6 bases). Germline V gene data show CDR1 as SEHNR and CDR2 as FQNEAQ (reference sequence). V was pared by 5 bases and J by 2 bases, with 14 bases between. The CDR3 runs to 15 residues. The CDR3 region has the DNA TGTGCCAGCAGCAAATCAGGGGCCTCCACAGATACGCAGTATTTT. Translation: CASSKSGASTDTQYF.

The chain couples TRBV29-1 to TRBJ1-1, with 9 bases identical to TRBD1. Germline V CDR1 and CDR2: SQVTM, ANQGSEA. The CDR3 loop spans 13 amino acids. J was trimmed by 1 base and V by 6 bases; bases with no gene match: 3. The chain's CDR3 is CSVRQGGNTEAFF. DNA for the CDR3: TGCAGCGTAAGACAGGGGGGGAACACTGAAGCTTTCTTT.

This chain connects TRBV6-1 to TRBJ1-3; D is uncertain. This CDR3 is 11 amino acids long. The germline CDR1 and CDR2 sequences are MNHNS and SASEGT. With 6 bases removed from V and 4 bases from J, the gap between germline ends came to 4 bases. CDR3 protein: CASSTGNTIYF. CDR3 sequence (DNA): TGTGCCAGCAGCACAGGAAACACCATATATTTT.

The chain uses TRBV5-1 and TRBJ1-3, with D maybe TRBD1 (5 bases). The ends were cut back, 4 bases at V and 0 bases at J, with 11 bases in the middle. The CDR3 covers 15 residues. Germline assignment: CDR1 SGHRS and CDR2 YFSETQ. The CDR3 DNA is TGCGCCAGCAGCGGGGACGGAAACTCTGGAAACACCATATATTTT. It encodes CASSGDGNSGNTIYF. Looking up the rest from reference TRBV5-1 and TRBJ1-3 gives the full variable domain: KAGVTQTPRYLIKTRGQQVTLSCSPISGHRSVSWYQQTPGQGLQFLFEYFSETQRNKGNFPGRFSGRQFSNSRSEMNVSTLELGDSALYLCASSGDGNSGNTIYFGEGSWLTVV.

This clone has more than one count but fewer than ten. This chain links TRBV29-1 with TRBJ1-5, with D unresolved. Germline CDR1 reads SQVTM; CDR2 reads ANQGSEA. V was pared by 4 bases and J by 0 bases, with 7 bases between. The CDR3 is 13 residues long. CDR3 protein: CSVGDNSNQPQHF. The CDR3 DNA follows: TGCAGCGTTGGAGATAATAGCAATCAGCCCCAGCATTTT.

This clone was seen a single time. J is TRBJ2-7 and V is TRBV30; 8 bases match TRBD2. The CDR3 has 15 residues. The J segment lost 0 bases and the V segment lost 0 bases, leaving 4 bases of the junction unmatched. Germline V gives CDR1 GTSNPN, CDR2 SVGIG (reference sequence). CDR3 residues: CAWSVLAGGSYEQYF. DNA of the CDR3: TGTGCCTGGAGTGTACTGGCGGGAGGCTCCTACGAGCAGTACTTC. The full variable domain, with the rest looked up from reference TRBV30 and TRBJ2-7, is SQTIHQWPATLVQPVGSPLSLECTVEGTSNPNLYWYRQAAGRGLQLLFYSVGIGQISSEVPQNLSASRPQDRQFILSSKKLLLSDSGFYLCAWSVLAGGSYEQYFGPGTRLTVT.

The rearrangement uses TRBV5-1 and TRBJ2-1; TRBD2 agrees at 7 bases. Germline V gene lookup returns CDR1 SGHRS and CDR2 YFSETQ. The CDR3 is 15 amino acids. The V segment lost 4 bases and the J segment 2 bases; nucleotides outside the gene matches: 6. DNA of the CDR3: TGCGCCAGCAGCCCCACTAGCGCCACCTACAATGAGCAGTTCTTC. It specifies CASSPTSATYNEQFF.

Regarding this clone: Other DNA sequences in the same sample also yield this CDR3. The CDR3 bases are TGTGCCAGCAGTCGAGGCAATGAAAAACTGTTTTTT. The encoded protein is CASSRGNEKLFF. This chain joins TRBV2 and TRBJ1-4; unclear D gene. The V gene lost 5 bases and the J gene lost 5 bases, with 6 bases spanning the gap. This CDR3 spans 12 amino acids. The germline CDR1 and CDR2 sequences are SNHLY and FYNNEI. Drawing the rest from reference TRBV2 and TRBJ1-4, the complete variable domain is EPEVTQTPSHQVTQMGQEVILRCVPISNHLYFYWYRQILGQKVEFLVSFYNNEISEKSEIFDDQFSVERPDGSNFTLKIRSTKLEDSAMYFCASSRGNEKLFFGSGTQLSVL.

The genes are TRBV5-5 and TRBJ2-2; 7 bases fit TRBD1. CDR3 length equals 16 residues. With V trimmed by 3 bases and J by 1 base, 6 bases remained unmatched. The germline V gene has CDR1 SGHKS and CDR2 YYEKEE (reference sequence). The CDR3 DNA is TGTGCCAGCAGCTGGCGACAGGGAGAGAACACCGGGGAGCTGTTTTTT. The encoded protein is CASSWRQGENTGELFF.

The rearrangement links TRBV2 to TRBJ2-7, with D possibly being TRBD1 (6 bases). The CDR3 contains 13 residues. V lost 4 bases and J 7 bases, leaving 14 bases between the germline ends. CDR1 is SNHLY and CDR2 is FYNNEI in the germline V gene. CDR3 region: CASSVQGSGEQYF. CDR3 bases: TGTGCCAGCAGTGTGCAGGGGTCGGGGGAGCAGTACTTC.

This clone was detected only once. The chain employs TRBV27 and TRBJ2-7; perhaps TRBD2 as D (6 bases). The V gene lost 6 bases and the J gene lost 6 bases, with 9 bases spanning the gap. Germline V gene lookup returns CDR1 MNHEY and CDR2 SMNVEV (reference sequence). The CDR3 covers 11 residues. CDR3 bases: TGTGCCAGCAGCCTGGGGGGCGAGCAGTACTTC. Protein product: CASSLGGEQYF.